Listed below are T cell receptor beta chains from one sample, sequenced in a study of blood T cell repertoires in COVID-19. The repertoire was sequenced with immunoSEQ multiplex PCR; TCRdb's copy has only in-frame clones and lacks some. The profile shows about 68,000 clones, nearly 90% of them singletons. What was sequenced was peripheral blood. The receptors come from a woman between 50 and 59 years old with COVID-19, enrolled during active disease. Both conserved end residues are part of each CDR3. A D gene is named only where the DNA matches it firmly. Size tells how often a clone was seen (once, few, many) or the class of an expanded clone, and some rows leave it out.

V: TRBV4-1
J: TRBJ2-1
D: -
size: -
CDR3: CASSQVGLVDNEQFF
DNA: TGCGCCAGCAGCCAAGTAGGTCTAGTGGACAATGAGCAGTTCTTC

V: TRBV9
J: TRBJ1-2
D: -
size: once
CDR3: CASSQAGNYGYTF
DNA: TGTGCCAGCAGCCAGGCGGGGAACTATGGCTACACCTTC

V: TRBV3-1/TRBV3-2
J: TRBJ2-1
D: -
size: -
CDR3: CASSRVMGAYNEQFF
DNA: TGTGCCAGCAGCCGAGTGATGGGCGCCTACAATGAGCAGTTCTTC

V: TRBV7-9
J: TRBJ2-1
D: -
size: -
CDR3: CASNLGPAGSNNEQFF
DNA: TGTGCCAGCAATTTGGGGCCCGCGGGATCCAACAATGAGCAGTTCTTC

V: TRBV7-2
J: TRBJ1-1
D: -
size: -
CDR3: CASSLLTEAFF
DNA: TGTGCCAGCAGCTTACTCACAGAAGCTTTCTTT

V: TRBV12-1
J: TRBJ2-5
D: -
size: -
CDR3: CASSSEGLAGMGKETQYF
DNA: TGTGCCAGCAGCTCCGAAGGACTAGCGGGAATGGGGAAAGAGACCCAGTACTTC

V: TRBV30
J: TRBJ1-4
D: -
size: -
CDR3: CASAKGANEKLFF
DNA: TGTGCCAGCGCAAAAGGAGCTAATGAAAAACTGTTTTTT

V: TRBV9
J: TRBJ2-1
D: TRBD2
size: -
CDR3: CASSVGGRANEQFF
DNA: TGTGCCAGCAGCGTTGGCGGGAGGGCGAATGAGCAGTTCTTC

V: TRBV11-3
J: TRBJ2-4
D: TRBD2
size: -
CDR3: CASSVGTSGGNIQYF
DNA: TGTGCCAGCAGCGTAGGGACTAGCGGGGGAAACATTCAGTACTTC

V: TRBV4-1
J: TRBJ2-3
D: TRBD1
size: -
CDR3: CASSKTGLSTDTQYF
DNA: TGCGCCAGCAGCAAGACAGGGCTGAGCACAGATACGCAGTATTTT

V: TRBV28
J: TRBJ2-1
D: TRBD1
size: -
CDR3: CASRLRPGQGYNEQFF
DNA: TGTGCCAGCAGACTTCGACCGGGACAGGGTTACAATGAGCAGTTCTTC

V: TRBV28
J: TRBJ2-5
D: -
size: -
CDR3: CAISDYLFLETQYF
DNA: TGTGCCATCTCGGACTACCTCTTTTTGGAGACCCAGTACTTC

V: TRBV30
J: TRBJ2-3
D: -
size: -
CDR3: CAWSRDSVSTRTDTQYF
DNA: TGTGCCTGGAGTCGCGACAGCGTTTCTACCCGCACAGATACGCAGTATTTT

V: TRBV4-2
J: TRBJ1-4
D: -
size: -
CDR3: CASSFTGNEKLFF
DNA: TGTGCCAGCAGTTTTACAGGGAATGAAAAACTGTTTTTT

V: TRBV4-2
J: TRBJ1-6
D: -
size: few
CDR3: CASSQVSDSPLHF
DNA: TGTGCCAGCAGCCAAGTGTCGGATTCACCCCTCCACTTT

V: TRBV6-5
J: TRBJ2-7
D: TRBD1
size: -
CDR3: CASSYSGTGKAYEQYF
DNA: TGTGCCAGCAGTTACTCGGGGACAGGAAAGGCCTACGAGCAGTACTTC

V: TRBV9
J: TRBJ2-7
D: TRBD2
size: -
CDR3: CASSSYGEGVNEQYF
DNA: TGTGCCAGCAGCTCCTATGGGGAGGGAGTGAACGAGCAGTACTTC

V: TRBV5-1
J: TRBJ2-7
D: TRBD1
size: once
CDR3: CASSLRDRGHEQYF
DNA: TGCGCCAGCAGCCTCCGGGACAGGGGTCACGAGCAGTACTTC

V: TRBV29-1
J: TRBJ1-6
D: -
size: -
CDR3: CSAQLAGGHSPLHF
DNA: TGCAGCGCCCAGCTTGCGGGAGGTCATTCACCCCTCCACTTT

V: TRBV9
J: TRBJ2-1
D: -
size: few
CDR3: CASSLGEVYNEQFF
DNA: TGTGCCAGCAGCCTGGGTGAGGTCTACAATGAGCAGTTCTTC

V: TRBV7-2
J: TRBJ1-6
D: -
size: -
CDR3: CASSTSGGAANSPLHF
DNA: TGTGCCAGCAGCACCAGTGGCGGGGCAGCTAATTCACCCCTCCACTTT

V: TRBV27
J: TRBJ1-5
D: -
size: -
CDR3: CASSSLGGGNQPQHF
DNA: TGTGCCAGCAGTTCCCTCGGAGGGGGCAATCAGCCCCAGCATTTT

V: TRBV4-1
J: TRBJ2-2
D: -
size: -
CDR3: CASSQDWATTGELFF
DNA: TGCGCCAGCAGCCAAGACTGGGCGACCACCGGGGAGCTGTTTTTT

V: TRBV11-2
J: TRBJ1-6
D: -
size: -
CDR3: CASTPPYRDPNSPLHF
DNA: TGTGCCAGCACACCACCCTACAGAGATCCCAATTCACCCCTCCACTTT

V: TRBV9
J: TRBJ1-1
D: -
size: once
CDR3: CASSVLANTEAFF
DNA: TGTGCCAGCAGCGTCTTAGCGAACACTGAAGCTTTCTTT

V: TRBV5-5
J: TRBJ2-5
D: TRBD2
size: -
CDR3: CASSLEGREETQYF
DNA: TGTGCCAGCAGCTTGGAGGGGAGGGAAGAGACCCAGTACTTC

V: TRBV5-6
J: TRBJ2-7
D: TRBD2
size: -
CDR3: CASSPSGSSQQYF
DNA: TGTGCCAGCAGCCCCAGCGGGAGTAGTCAGCAGTACTTC

V: TRBV11-2
J: TRBJ2-7
D: -
size: -
CDR3: CASSLGGNDREQYF
DNA: TGTGCCAGCAGCTTAGGCGGTAATGATCGCGAGCAGTACTTC

V: TRBV28
J: TRBJ1-5
D: -
size: -
CDR3: CASSSGSGGNQPQHF
DNA: TGTGCCAGCAGTTCGGGGTCCGGGGGCAATCAGCCCCAGCATTTT

V: TRBV30
J: TRBJ2-7
D: -
size: -
CDR3: CACGQGEGEQYF
DNA: TGTGCCTGCGGGCAGGGTGAAGGCGAGCAGTACTTC

V: TRBV7-7
J: TRBJ1-3
D: TRBD1
size: -
CDR3: CASSLSGTVGNTIYF
DNA: TGTGCTAGCAGCTTGAGTGGGACAGTTGGAAACACCATATATTTT

V: TRBV7-3
J: TRBJ2-3
D: -
size: -
CDR3: CASSSPPGGGPGADTQYF
DNA: TGTGCCAGCAGCTCCCCCCCCGGGGGAGGGCCAGGGGCAGATACGCAGTATTTT

V: TRBV12-3/TRBV12-4
J: TRBJ2-1
D: TRBD2
size: once
CDR3: CASRLAGGVEQFF
DNA: TGTGCCAGCAGGCTAGCGGGAGGGGTAGAGCAGTTCTTC

V: TRBV7-2
J: TRBJ2-1
D: -
size: -
CDR3: CASSLVAGSSYNEQFF
DNA: TGTGCCAGCAGCTTAGTTGCGGGGTCCTCCTACAATGAGCAGTTCTTC

V: TRBV30
J: TRBJ1-1
D: -
size: -
CDR3: CAWERNTEAFF
DNA: TGTGCCTGGGAGCGGAACACTGAAGCTTTCTTT

V: TRBV28
J: TRBJ2-7
D: TRBD2
size: -
CDR3: CASESSGVPYEQYF
DNA: TGTGCCAGCGAGTCTAGCGGGGTCCCCTACGAGCAGTACTTC

V: TRBV6-5
J: TRBJ2-7
D: TRBD1
size: -
CDR3: CASSTPGQGYEQYF
DNA: TGTGCCAGCAGTACCCCGGGACAGGGTTACGAGCAGTACTTC

V: TRBV3-1/TRBV3-2
J: TRBJ1-3
D: -
size: -
CDR3: CASSHPTGSSGNTIYF
DNA: TGTGCCAGCAGCCACCCCACAGGGAGCTCTGGAAACACCATATATTTT

V: TRBV20-1
J: TRBJ1-3
D: TRBD1
size: -
CDR3: CSADRGPRLYF
DNA: TGCAGTGCGGACAGGGGGCCGAGATTATATTTT

V: TRBV2
J: TRBJ1-2
D: -
size: few
CDR3: CASSQGNYGYTF
DNA: TGTGCCAGCAGTCAGGGGAACTATGGCTACACCTTC

V: TRBV5-1
J: TRBJ1-2
D: -
size: -
CDR3: CASNPAGGRYGYTF
DNA: TGCGCCAGCAATCCCGCGGGGGGGCGATATGGCTACACCTTC

V: TRBV18
J: TRBJ2-3
D: TRBD2
size: -
CDR3: CASSYTTSGLGYTQYF
DNA: TGTGCCAGCTCATACACTACTAGCGGACTAGGTTATACGCAGTATTTT

V: TRBV4-3
J: TRBJ2-1
D: -
size: many
CDR3: CASSQSTGEQFF
DNA: TGCGCCAGCAGCCAATCGACGGGTGAGCAGTTCTTC

V: TRBV4-1
J: TRBJ2-4
D: TRBD2
size: -
CDR3: CASSQVGRERELGNIQYF
DNA: TGCGCCAGCAGCCAAGTGGGCAGGGAGCGGGAGCTCGGAAACATTCAGTACTTC

V: TRBV20-1
J: TRBJ2-1
D: -
size: -
CDR3: CSAREEREQFF
DNA: TGCAGTGCTAGAGAAGAGCGAGAGCAGTTCTTC